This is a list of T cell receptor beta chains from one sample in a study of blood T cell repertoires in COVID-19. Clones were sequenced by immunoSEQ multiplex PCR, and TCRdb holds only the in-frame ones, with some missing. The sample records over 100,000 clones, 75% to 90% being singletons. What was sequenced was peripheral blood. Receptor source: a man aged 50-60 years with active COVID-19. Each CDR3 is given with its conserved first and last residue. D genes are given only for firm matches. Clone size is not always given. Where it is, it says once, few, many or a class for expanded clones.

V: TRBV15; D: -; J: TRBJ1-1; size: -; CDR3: CATSRGGDTEAFF; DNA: TGTGCCACCAGCCGCGGGGGGGACACTGAAGCTTTCTTT
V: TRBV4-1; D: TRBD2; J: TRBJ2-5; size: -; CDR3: CASSPQGRGVQETQYF; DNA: TGCGCCAGCAGCCCCCAGGGGCGGGGGGTCCAAGAGACCCAGTACTTC
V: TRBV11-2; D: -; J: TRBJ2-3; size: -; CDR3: CASSSGLLTGADTQYF; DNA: TGTGCCAGCAGCTCGGGACTATTGACGGGGGCGGATACGCAGTATTTT
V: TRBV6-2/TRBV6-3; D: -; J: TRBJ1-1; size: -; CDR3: CASSLSGGTEAFF; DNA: TGTGCCAGCAGCCTCTCGGGGGGCACTGAAGCTTTCTTT
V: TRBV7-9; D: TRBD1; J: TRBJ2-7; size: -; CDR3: CASSMGQGRSEQYF; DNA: TGTGCCAGCAGCATGGGACAGGGACGGAGCGAGCAGTACTTC
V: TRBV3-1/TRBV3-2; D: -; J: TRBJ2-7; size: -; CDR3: CASMNRDRDEQYF; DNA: TGTGCCAGCATGAACCGAGACCGGGACGAGCAGTACTTC
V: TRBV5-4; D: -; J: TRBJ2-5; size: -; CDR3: CASSLKRDIQETQYF; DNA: TGTGCCAGCAGCCTGAAGCGGGACATCCAAGAGACCCAGTACTTC
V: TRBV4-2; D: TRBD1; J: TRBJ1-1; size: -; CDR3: CASSQGGQGTEAFF; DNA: TGTGCCAGCAGCCAAGGCGGACAGGGCACTGAAGCTTTCTTT
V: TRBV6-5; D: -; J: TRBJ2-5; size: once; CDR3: CASRGGQSQETQYF; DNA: TGTGCCAGCCGGGGGGGACAGTCCCAAGAGACCCAGTACTTC
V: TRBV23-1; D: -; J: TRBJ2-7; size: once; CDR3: CASSQLPRGRRYEQYF; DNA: TGCGCCAGCAGTCAACTCCCCAGGGGAAGGCGCTACGAGCAGTACTTC
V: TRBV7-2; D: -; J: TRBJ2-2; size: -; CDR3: CASSLGYRERAGELFF; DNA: TGTGCCAGCAGCTTAGGGTACAGGGAACGAGCCGGGGAGCTGTTTTTT
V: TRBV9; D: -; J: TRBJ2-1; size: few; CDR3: CASSVDEGYYNEQFF; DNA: TGTGCCAGCAGCGTAGATGAGGGCTACTACAATGAGCAGTTCTTC
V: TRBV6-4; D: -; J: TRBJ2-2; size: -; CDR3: CASSGATGELFF; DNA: TGTGCCAGCAGTGGGGCCACCGGGGAGCTGTTTTTT
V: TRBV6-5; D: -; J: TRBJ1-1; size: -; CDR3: CASSRYGTEAFF; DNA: TGTGCCAGCAGCCGGTATGGCACTGAAGCTTTCTTT
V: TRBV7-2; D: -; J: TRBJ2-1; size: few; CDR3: CASSLQESMQFF; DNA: TGTGCCAGCAGCTTACAGGAATCGATGCAGTTCTTC
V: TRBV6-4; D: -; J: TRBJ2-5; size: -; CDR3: CAQARRVGTQYF; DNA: TGTGCCCAGGCTAGGAGGGTAGGGACCCAGTACTTC